A selection of T cell receptor beta chains follows, all from one sample in a study of Ad26.COV2.S vaccination and SARS-CoV-2 variants. Profiling relied on immunoSEQ multiplex PCR, and the TCRdb table lists in-frame clones only, not all of them. The sample consists of around 420,000 clones, around nine tenths of them appearing once. The material was peripheral blood, obtained in a trial of Ad26.COV2.S vaccine versus placebo. These receptors were collected from a person aged 18-60 years who received the Ad26.COV2.S COVID-19 vaccine or a placebo. Each CDR3 is given with its conserved first and last residue. The D gene is left open where the match is weak. Clone size is not always given. Where it is, it says once, few, many or a class for expanded clones.

cdr3_aa,cdr3_nt,j_call,clone_size,cdr3_length,v_call,d_call
CASSLPDRGDYEQYF,TGCGCCAGCAGTCTTCCGGACAGGGGAGACTACGAGCAGTACTTC,TRBJ2-7,NA,15,TRBV23-1,TRBD1
CASSEGRGHSPLHF,TGTGCCAGCAGCGAGGGCAGGGGGCATTCACCCCTCCACTTT,TRBJ1-6,NA,14,TRBV9,TRBD1
CAIQELTDTQYF,TGTGCCATCCAGGAGCTCACAGATACGCAGTATTTT,TRBJ2-3,few,12,TRBV28,NA
CASSQRDGAYEQYF,TGTGCCAGCAGCCAGCGGGACGGCGCCTACGAGCAGTACTTC,TRBJ2-7,NA,14,TRBV3-1/TRBV3-2,NA
CASSIGGARAYNEQFF,TGTGCCAGTAGTATAGGCGGGGCGCGGGCCTACAATGAGCAGTTCTTC,TRBJ2-1,few,16,TRBV19,NA
CASSRTSRSSYNEQFF,TGTGCCAGCAGCAGGACTAGCAGAAGCTCCTACAATGAGCAGTTCTTC,TRBJ2-1,NA,16,TRBV6-2/TRBV6-3,TRBD2
CASSLVQGGQPQHF,TGTGCCAGCAGCTTAGTCCAGGGTGGACAGCCCCAGCATTTT,TRBJ1-5,NA,14,TRBV7-2,NA
CASSVAGAPGELFF,TGTGCCAGCAGCGTAGCGGGGGCGCCCGGGGAGCTGTTTTTT,TRBJ2-2,NA,14,TRBV9,NA
CASRPATNEKLFF,TGTGCCAGCAGGCCTGCAACTAATGAAAAACTGTTTTTT,TRBJ1-4,once,13,TRBV11-2,NA
CASSPGLAGGLSYEQYF,TGTGCCAGCAGCCCGGGACTAGCGGGGGGTTTGTCCTACGAGCAGTACTTC,TRBJ2-7,NA,17,TRBV5-4,TRBD2